The rows below give T cell receptor beta chains drawn from one sample of a study of cytomegalovirus exposure and HLA in healthy donors. This table comes from immunoSEQ multiplex PCR, and its TCRdb copy is limited to in-frame clones, with some not included. The sample has 25,000 to 30,000 clones; roughly 66% are singletons. Sequencing was carried out using PBMCs. Every receptor here comes from a male donor in good health and CMV-seropositive. The CDR3 runs from the conserved cysteine through the conserved F or W. A D gene is named only where the DNA matches it firmly. Clone size is stated in some rows and not others, as once, few, many or a class when expanded.

size	V	J	D	DNA	CDR3
NA	TRBV29-1	TRBJ1-1	NA	TGCAGCGTTGAGTGGGCGGGGGGCCCGAACACTGAAGCTTTCTTT	CSVEWAGGPNTEAFF
NA	TRBV28	TRBJ1-1	NA	TGTGCCAGCAACGGGGCTTCTCGGGGGTTCACTGAAGCTTTCTTT	CASNGASRGFTEAFF
NA	TRBV5-6	TRBJ2-7	NA	TGTGCCAGCAGCTTGGCAGGTGCATCCTACGAGCAGTACTTC	CASSLAGASYEQYF
NA	TRBV10-3	TRBJ1-1	TRBD1	TGTGCCACCTGGACAGGGGGGGAAGCTTTCTTT	CATWTGGEAFF
few	TRBV27	TRBJ1-2	NA	TGTGCCAGCAGTTCTAAGGGACACCGCTATGGCTACACCTTC	CASSSKGHRYGYTF
few	TRBV29-1	TRBJ2-7	TRBD1	TGCAGCGTTGCAGGTGTGTCGAGCCGACAGGGGCGCAGGTACGAGCAGTACTTC	CSVAGVSSRQGRRYEQYF
NA	TRBV7-9	TRBJ1-4	NA	TGTGCCAGCAGCTTGGTGGACAGTCTTAATGAAAAACTGTTTTTT	CASSLVDSLNEKLFF
NA	TRBV6-1	TRBJ2-3	NA	TGTGCCAGCAGTAAACAGGGTATCACAGATACGCAGTATTTT	CASSKQGITDTQYF
NA	TRBV7-9	TRBJ2-4	TRBD2	TGTGCCAGCAGCGGGTGGGGACTAGCGGGAGAGAACAAAAACATTCAGTACTTC	CASSGWGLAGENKNIQYF
NA	TRBV28	TRBJ2-3	TRBD2	TGTGCCAGCAGTGAAGCGGGAGAGGAGGGCACAGATACGCAGTATTTT	CASSEAGEEGTDTQYF
NA	TRBV19	TRBJ1-2	TRBD1	TGTGCCAGTAGCAGACCCCAGGGGGCAGACTATGGCTACACCTTC	CASSRPQGADYGYTF
NA	TRBV25-1	TRBJ1-2	NA	TGTGCCAGCAGTGGGACAGTATATGGCTACACCTTC	CASSGTVYGYTF